Following are 6 T cell receptor beta chains from one sample sequenced in a study of immune cell composition in non-small cell lung cancer (TCRdb year 2017). The method was the immunoSEQ multiplex PCR assay. Held by TCRdb, this immuneACCESS table contains in-frame sequences only and omits some clones. Under half of the omission traces to an unresolved V gene where checked; the cause of the rest is unknown. The sample yields roughly 2,100 clones; roughly four fifths were counted once. Clones ranked in the top ten supply about 15% of the sample. Normal lung samples came from the same patient and were non-adjacent lung tissue collected as far from the tumour as possible, with a minimum distance of 3 cm. Material for sequencing was non-adjacent lung tissue. The receptor source for this set is a human donor with non-small cell lung cancer.

This clone was picked up a small number of times. At the DNA level, this CDR3 is encoded by other sequences in the same sample as well. The V and J genes are TRBV19 and TRBJ2-5; TRBD1 might be the D (5 bases). The CDR3 covers 12 residues. V lost 1 base to trimming and J lost 5 bases, with 5 bases between them. Germline-derived CDR1 and CDR2 are LNHDA and SQIVND (reference sequence). The CDR3 sequence: CASSIAGETQYF. CDR3 coding DNA: TGTGCCAGTAGTATAGCAGGGGAGACCCAGTACTTC.

V usage is TRBV18 and J usage is TRBJ1-3, with 7 nucleotides matching TRBD1. This CDR3 is built from 16 residues. Trimming took 3 bases from V and 0 from J; bases not matched to a gene: 5. The germline gives CDR1 KGHSH, CDR2 LQKENI. CDR3 loop: CASSPRTGNSGNTIYF. CDR3 nucleotide sequence: TGTGCCAGCTCACCTAGGACAGGCAACTCTGGAAACACCATATATTTT.

The chain employs TRBV28 and TRBJ2-1, with 7 bases aligning to TRBD2. Germline CDR1 is MDHEN and CDR2 is SYDVKM. J lost 4 bases, V lost 9 bases, and 9 bases had no gene match. The CDR3 length is 14 residues. The chain's CDR3 is CASTSSGYYNEQFF. In DNA form, the CDR3 reads TGTGCCAGTACCTCTAGCGGCTATTACAATGAGCAGTTCTTC.

Notes on this clone: Germline is not matched at one junction end, which may reflect a read error. This chain links TRBV7-9 with TRBJ1-5; possibly TRBD1 for D (6 bases). Germline V gene data show CDR1 as SEHNR and CDR2 as FQNEAQ (reference sequence). The CDR3 runs 14 residues. The CDR3, as DNA: TGTGCCAGCAGCTTCAAGGGGGACCATCAACCCCAGCATTTT. Encoded protein: CASSFKGDHQPQHF.

The V gene is TRBV30, the J gene TRBJ2-1; TRBD2 matches at 8 bases. CDR1 GTSNPN and CDR2 SVGIG come from the germline V gene (reference sequence). Germline trimming cut 7 bases from V and 4 bases from J; bases unmatched to any gene: 9. The CDR3 contains 14 residues. CDR3 in amino acids: CALTGGASYNEQFF. CDR3 DNA: TGTGCCTTAACGGGGGGGGCGTCGTACAATGAGCAGTTCTTC.

This clone is large by share. This sequence joins TRBV6-5 and TRBJ2-7; 11 bases are a match to TRBD1. The germline V gene encodes CDR1 MNHEY and CDR2 SVGAGI. The CDR3 runs to 15 residues. After removal of 4 bases from V and 6 bases from J, the junction contained 8 bases not matched to a gene. The CDR3 loop is CASSFEPGQGGEQYF. CDR3 DNA: TGTGCCAGCAGTTTCGAACCGGGACAGGGGGGCGAGCAGTACTTC.